This T cell receptor (beta chain) was recorded in a study of blood T cell repertoires in COVID-19. Whole-study context: Samples taken during acute and convalescent COVID-19 were collected in the United States, Italy and Spain. From T cells, B-cell-depleted T cells, or PBMCs came the material, which was cDNA or gDNA.

Per the original data handling: Nucleated cell number was recorded as an estimate derived from reference gene primer amplification. The protocol was immunoSEQ multiplex PCR, while the TCRdb copy is restricted to in-frame clones and leaves out a portion. The V and J calls and clone size were taken over from that table, and D and trimming were inferred from the DNA. Among more than 95,000 clones listed, more than 80% were seen once. The sequenced sample was peripheral blood. The sequence was obtained from a human donor in a cohort sampled during active COVID-19.

CDR3 protein: CASSLDGPGGTDTQYF. The CDR3 bases are TGTGCCAGCAGCTTAGATGGCCCCGGGGGCACAGATACGCAGTATTTT. J is TRBJ2-3 and V is TRBV5-4, with a possible D match to TRBD2 (5 bases). This CDR3 contains 16 residues. With 2 bases removed from V and 1 base from J, the gap between germline ends came to 14 bases. In germline, CDR1 is SGHNT, CDR2 YYREEE (reference sequence). The variable domain in full, completed from reference TRBV5-4 and TRBJ2-3, reads ETGVTQSPTHLIKTRGQQVTLRCSSQSGHNTVSWYQQALGQGPQFIFQYYREEENGRGNFPPRFSGLQFPNYSSELNVNALELDDSALYLCASSLDGPGGTDTQYFGPGTRLTVL.